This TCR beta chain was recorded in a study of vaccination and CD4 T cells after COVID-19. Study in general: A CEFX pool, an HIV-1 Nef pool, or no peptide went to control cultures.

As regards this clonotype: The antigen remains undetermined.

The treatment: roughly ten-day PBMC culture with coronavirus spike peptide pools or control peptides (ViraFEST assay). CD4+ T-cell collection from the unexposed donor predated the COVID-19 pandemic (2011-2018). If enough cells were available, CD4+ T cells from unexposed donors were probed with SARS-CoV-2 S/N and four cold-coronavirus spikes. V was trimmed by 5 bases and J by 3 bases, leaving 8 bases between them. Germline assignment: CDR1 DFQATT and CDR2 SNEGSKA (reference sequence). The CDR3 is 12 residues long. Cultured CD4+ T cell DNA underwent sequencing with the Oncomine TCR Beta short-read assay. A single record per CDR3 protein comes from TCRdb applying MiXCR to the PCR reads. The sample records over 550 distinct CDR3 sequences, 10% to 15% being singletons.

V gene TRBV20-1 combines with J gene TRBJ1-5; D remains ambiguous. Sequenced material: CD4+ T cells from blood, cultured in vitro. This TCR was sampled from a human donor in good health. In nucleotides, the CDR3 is TGCAGTGCTTGGGATTCCAATCAGCCCCAGCATTTT. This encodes CSAWDSNQPQHF.